A selection of T cell receptor beta chains follows, all from one sample in a study of tumor and adjacent non-tumor tissue in lung cancer. TCRdb re-called the multiplex PCR reads through MiXCR, storing one row per CDR3 protein. The sample has around 99,000 distinct CDR3 sequences, over 55% seen once. Sequences were obtained from distant non-tumor lung tissue. The source of these receptors is a man in his fifties or sixties with non-small cell lung cancer. The CDR3 runs from the conserved cysteine through the conserved F or W. Where a row states a size, it is once, few, many or the class of an expanded clone; other rows omit it.

v_call	clone_size	j_call	cdr3_length	cdr3_aa
TRBV14	-	TRBJ1-1	13	CTSSPYVNTEAFF
TRBV25-1	-	TRBJ2-1	13	CASSDRSYNEQFF
TRBV29-1	-	TRBJ2-2	13	CSVESANTRELLF
TRBV11-3	-	TRBJ2-2	17	CASSFPRGSTTAGEQFF
TRBV5-6	many	TRBJ2-7	12	CASSFQGNEQYF
TRBV11-1	-	TRBJ1-6	13	CARSPDTLSPLHF
TRBV4-3	-	TRBJ1-2	14	CAGSQDPPIKGYTF
TRBV20-1	once	TRBJ1-2	13	CSALLPRAYGYTF
TRBV6-5	-	TRBJ1-1	14	CASGPDRDNMKAFF
TRBV29-1	-	TRBJ2-3	10	CSVGAVVQYF